This entry features one T cell receptor (beta chain) sequence. Produced via immunoSEQ multiplex PCR; TCRdb's table is partial and in-frame only. The sample comprises 25,000 to 35,000 clones, about 83% of which are singletons, and about 17% rests with the top ten. Stated treatment: randomized to nivolumab then ipilimumab (arm A) or the reverse (arm B). DNA-damaging chemotherapy had not been given to any patient beforehand. Live CD3+CD8+ CD19− CD56− cells were sorted from PBMCs. This record belongs to a study of sequential checkpoint blockade in melanoma. Turning to the study itself: First-line arms were nivolumab then ipilimumab, or the reverse, randomized 1:1. Each arm's sequence ended with maintenance nivolumab.

This CDR3 is built from 13 residues. Germline loops: CDR1 SEHNR, CDR2 FQNEAQ (reference sequence). V lost 5 bases and J lost 4, with 9 bases in between. V and J are TRBV7-9 and TRBJ1-3; no clear D. The specimen was CD8+ T cells sorted from blood (inferred from file names), collected from a patient given nivolumab and ipilimumab in sequence. The receptor was isolated from a human donor with melanoma. The CDR3 DNA follows: TGTGCCAGCAGCCAATTAGCCGGAAACACCATATATTTT. It specifies CASSQLAGNTIYF.